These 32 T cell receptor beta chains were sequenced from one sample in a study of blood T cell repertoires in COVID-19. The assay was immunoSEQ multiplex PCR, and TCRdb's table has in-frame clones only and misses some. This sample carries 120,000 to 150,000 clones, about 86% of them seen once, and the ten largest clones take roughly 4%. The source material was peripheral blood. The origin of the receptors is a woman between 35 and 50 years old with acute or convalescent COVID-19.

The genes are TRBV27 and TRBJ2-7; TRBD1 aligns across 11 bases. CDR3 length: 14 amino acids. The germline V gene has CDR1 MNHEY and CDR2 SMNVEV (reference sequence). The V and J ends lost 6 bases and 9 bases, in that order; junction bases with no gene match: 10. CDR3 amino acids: CASRSGTGGGLQYF. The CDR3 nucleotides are TGTGCCAGCAGATCCGGGACAGGGGGAGGTCTGCAGTACTTC.

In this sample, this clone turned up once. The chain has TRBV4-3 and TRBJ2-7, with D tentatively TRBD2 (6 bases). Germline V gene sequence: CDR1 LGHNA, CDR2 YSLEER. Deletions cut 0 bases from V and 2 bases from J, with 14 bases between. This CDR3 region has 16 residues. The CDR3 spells CASSQDGGPPTYEQYF. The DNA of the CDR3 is TGCGCCAGCAGCCAAGATGGAGGGCCCCCTACCTACGAGCAGTACTTC.

The DNA for the CDR3 is TGTGCCAGCAGCATTGCCGACAGACCCTATGGCTACACCTTC. Protein product: CASSIADRPYGYTF. The gene calls are TRBV13 and TRBJ1-2; D may be TRBD1 (5 bases). The CDR3 totals 14 residues. V was trimmed by 5 bases and J by 4 bases, leaving 14 bases between them. The V gene's germline CDR1 is PRHDT and CDR2 FYEKMQ (reference sequence).

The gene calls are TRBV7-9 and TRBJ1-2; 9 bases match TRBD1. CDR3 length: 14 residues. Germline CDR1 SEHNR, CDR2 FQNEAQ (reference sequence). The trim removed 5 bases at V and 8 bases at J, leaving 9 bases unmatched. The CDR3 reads CASSPRTGVWGYTF. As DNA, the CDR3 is TGTGCCAGCAGCCCTCGGACAGGGGTCTGGGGCTACACCTTC.

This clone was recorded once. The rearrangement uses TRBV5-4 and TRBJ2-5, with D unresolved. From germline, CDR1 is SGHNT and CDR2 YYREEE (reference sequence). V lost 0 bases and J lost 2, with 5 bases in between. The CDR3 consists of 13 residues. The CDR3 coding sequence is TGTGCCAGCAGCTTGGGCAGACAAGAGACCCAGTACTTC. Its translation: CASSLGRQETQYF.

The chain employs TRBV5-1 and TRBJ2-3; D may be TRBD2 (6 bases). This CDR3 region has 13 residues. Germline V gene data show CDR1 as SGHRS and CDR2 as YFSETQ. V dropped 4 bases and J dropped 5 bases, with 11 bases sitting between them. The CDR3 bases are TGCGCCAGCAGCCCGGGGGAGCTAGATACGCAGTATTTT. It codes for CASSPGELDTQYF.

The CDR3 sequence: CASSLWGINSPLHF. For the CDR3, the DNA is TGTGCCAGCAGCCTCTGGGGCATCAATTCACCCCTCCACTTT. The V gene is TRBV6-2 or TRBV6-3, the J gene TRBJ1-6, with a possible D match to TRBD1 (5 bases). This CDR3 contains 14 residues. Per germline, CDR1 MNHEY and CDR2 SVGEGT. V dropped 6 bases and J dropped 7 bases, with 13 bases sitting between them.

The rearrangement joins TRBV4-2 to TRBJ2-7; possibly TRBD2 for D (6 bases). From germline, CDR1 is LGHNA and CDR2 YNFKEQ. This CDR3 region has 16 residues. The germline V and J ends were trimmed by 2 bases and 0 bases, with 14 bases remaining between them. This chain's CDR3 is CASSQSTGGTSYEQYF. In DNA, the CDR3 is TGTGCCAGCAGCCAATCCACAGGAGGGACCTCCTACGAGCAGTACTTC.

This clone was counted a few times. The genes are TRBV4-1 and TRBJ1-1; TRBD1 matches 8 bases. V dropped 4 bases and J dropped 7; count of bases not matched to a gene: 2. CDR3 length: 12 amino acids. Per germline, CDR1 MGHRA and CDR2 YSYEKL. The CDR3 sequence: CASSPGQGEAFF. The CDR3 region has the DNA TGCGCCAGCAGCCCTGGACAGGGTGAAGCTTTCTTT.

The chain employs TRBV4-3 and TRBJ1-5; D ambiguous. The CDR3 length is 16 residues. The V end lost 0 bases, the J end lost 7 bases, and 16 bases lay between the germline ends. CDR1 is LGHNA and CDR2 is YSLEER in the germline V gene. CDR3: CASSQDLYVRGQPQHF. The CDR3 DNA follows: TGCGCCAGCAGCCAAGACCTTTACGTTCGAGGACAGCCCCAGCATTTT.

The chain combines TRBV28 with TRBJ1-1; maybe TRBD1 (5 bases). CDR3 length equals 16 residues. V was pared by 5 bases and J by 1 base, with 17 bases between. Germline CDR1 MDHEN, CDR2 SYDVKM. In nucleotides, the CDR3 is TGTGCCAGCAGTCCACCGACAGAAGGATGGAACACTGAAGCTTTCTTT. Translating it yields CASSPPTEGWNTEAFF.

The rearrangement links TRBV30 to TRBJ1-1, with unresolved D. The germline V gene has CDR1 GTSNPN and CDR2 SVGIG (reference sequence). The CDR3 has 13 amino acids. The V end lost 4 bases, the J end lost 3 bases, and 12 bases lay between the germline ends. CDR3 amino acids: CAWKPERDTEAFF. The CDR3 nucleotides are TGTGCCTGGAAGCCGGAACGGGACACTGAAGCTTTCTTT.

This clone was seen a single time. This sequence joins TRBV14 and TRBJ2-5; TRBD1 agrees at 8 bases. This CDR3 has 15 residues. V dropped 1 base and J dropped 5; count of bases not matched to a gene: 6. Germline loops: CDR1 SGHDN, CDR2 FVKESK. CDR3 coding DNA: TGTGCCAGCAGCCAAGTGGACAGGGTTTGGGAGACCCAGTACTTC. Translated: CASSQVDRVWETQYF.

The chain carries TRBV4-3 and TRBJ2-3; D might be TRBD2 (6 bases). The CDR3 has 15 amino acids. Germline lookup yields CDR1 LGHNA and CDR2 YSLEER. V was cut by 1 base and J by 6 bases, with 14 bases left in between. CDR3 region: CASSQGGTREDTQYF. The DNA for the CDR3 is TGCGCCAGCAGCCAAGGCGGGACTCGAGAGGATACGCAGTATTTT.

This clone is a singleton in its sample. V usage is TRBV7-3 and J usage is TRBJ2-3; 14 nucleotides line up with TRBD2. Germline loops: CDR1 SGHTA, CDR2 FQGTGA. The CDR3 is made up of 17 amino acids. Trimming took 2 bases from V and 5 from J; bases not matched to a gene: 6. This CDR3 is CASSLGTSGGKGDTQYF. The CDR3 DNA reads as TGTGCCAGCAGCTTAGGGACTAGCGGGGGTAAAGGAGATACGCAGTATTTT.

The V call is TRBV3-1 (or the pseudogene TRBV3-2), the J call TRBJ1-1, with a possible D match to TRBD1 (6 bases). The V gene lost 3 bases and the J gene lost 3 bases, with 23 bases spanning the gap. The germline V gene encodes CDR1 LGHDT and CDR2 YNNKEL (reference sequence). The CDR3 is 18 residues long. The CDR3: CASSQGDIALGAYTEAFF. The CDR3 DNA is TGTGCCAGCAGCCAGGGGGACATCGCACTGGGGGCCTACACTGAAGCTTTCTTT.

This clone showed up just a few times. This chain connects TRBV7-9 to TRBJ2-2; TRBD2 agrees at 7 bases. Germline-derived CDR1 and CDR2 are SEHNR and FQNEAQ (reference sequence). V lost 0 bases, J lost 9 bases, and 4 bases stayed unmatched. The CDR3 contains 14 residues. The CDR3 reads CASSLAGGPRELFF. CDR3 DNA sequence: TGTGCCAGCAGCTTAGCGGGAGGGCCCCGGGAGCTGTTTTTT.

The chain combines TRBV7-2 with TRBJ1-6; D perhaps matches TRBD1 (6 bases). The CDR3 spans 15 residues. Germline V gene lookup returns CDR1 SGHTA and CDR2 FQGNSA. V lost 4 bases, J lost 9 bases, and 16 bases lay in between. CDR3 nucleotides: TGTGCCAGCAGCTCAGAGGGGGGGCGGGGTTCACCCCTCCACTTT. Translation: CASSSEGGRGSPLHF.

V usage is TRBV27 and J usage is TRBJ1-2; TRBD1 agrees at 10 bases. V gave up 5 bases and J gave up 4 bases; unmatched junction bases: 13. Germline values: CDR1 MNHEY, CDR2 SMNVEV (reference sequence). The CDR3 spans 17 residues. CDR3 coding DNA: TGTGCCAGCAGTCCGGCATCCTCCGGGACAGGGGTCTATGGCTACACCTTC. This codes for CASSPASSGTGVYGYTF.

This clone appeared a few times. The CDR3 DNA is TGTGCCAGCAGCTTTAAGAGCGGGGGGCTCGTTGAGCAGTTCTTC. Its translation is CASSFKSGGLVEQFF. This sequence joins TRBV5-4 and TRBJ2-1; TRBD2 matches 9 bases. The germline V gene has CDR1 SGHNT and CDR2 YYREEE (reference sequence). Trimming took 2 bases from V and 9 from J; bases not matched to a gene: 9. The CDR3 sequence is 15 residues long.

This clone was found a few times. The CDR3 reads CASSPSGGAGNEQFF. The CDR3 region has the DNA TGTGCCAGCAGTCCTAGCGGGGGGGCTGGTAATGAGCAGTTCTTC. This chain uses TRBV6-4 with TRBJ2-1, with TRBD2 matching 12 bases. The CDR3 extends over 15 amino acids. The V gene's germline CDR1 is MRHNA and CDR2 SNTAGT. V was clipped by 5 bases and J by 7 bases; unmatched bases: 6.

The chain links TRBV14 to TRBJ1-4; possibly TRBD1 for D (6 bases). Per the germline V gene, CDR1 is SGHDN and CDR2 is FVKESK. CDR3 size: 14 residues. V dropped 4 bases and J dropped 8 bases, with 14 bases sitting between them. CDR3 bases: TGTGCCAGCAGCCCGGACAGTCGGGTAGAAAAACTGTTTTTT. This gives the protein CASSPDSRVEKLFF.

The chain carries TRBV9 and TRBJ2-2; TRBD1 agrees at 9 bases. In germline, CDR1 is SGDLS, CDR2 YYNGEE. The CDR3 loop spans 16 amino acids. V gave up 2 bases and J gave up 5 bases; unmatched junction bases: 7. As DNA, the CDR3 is TGTGCCAGCAGCGTTTACCGGGACAGGGTAACCGGGGAGCTGTTTTTT. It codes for CASSVYRDRVTGELFF. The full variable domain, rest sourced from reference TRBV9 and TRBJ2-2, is DSGVTQTPKHLITATGQRVTLRCSPRSGDLSVYWYQQSLDQGLQFLIQYYNGEERAKGNILERFSAQQFPDLHSELNLSSLELGDSALYFCASSVYRDRVTGELFFGEGSRLTVL.

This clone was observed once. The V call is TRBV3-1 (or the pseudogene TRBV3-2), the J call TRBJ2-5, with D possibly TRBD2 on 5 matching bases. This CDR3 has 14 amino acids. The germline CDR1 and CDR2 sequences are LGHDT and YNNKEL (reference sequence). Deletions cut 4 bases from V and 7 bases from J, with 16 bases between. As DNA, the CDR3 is TGTGCCAGCAGCCCACTCCTAGAGGGTCGGACCCAGTACTTC. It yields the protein CASSPLLEGRTQYF.

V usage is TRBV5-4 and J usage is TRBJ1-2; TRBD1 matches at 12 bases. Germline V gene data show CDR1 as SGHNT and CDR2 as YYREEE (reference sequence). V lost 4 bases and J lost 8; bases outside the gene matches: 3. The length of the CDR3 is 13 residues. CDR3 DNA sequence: TGTGCCAGCAGCCCCGGGACAGGGGGCGGCTACACCTTC. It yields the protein CASSPGTGGGYTF.

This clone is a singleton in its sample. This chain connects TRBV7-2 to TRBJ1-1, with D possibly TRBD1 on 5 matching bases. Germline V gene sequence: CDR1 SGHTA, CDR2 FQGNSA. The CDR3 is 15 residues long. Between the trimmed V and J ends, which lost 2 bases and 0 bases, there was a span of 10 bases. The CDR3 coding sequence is TGTGCCAGCAGCTTAAGGCCGGACATGAACACTGAAGCTTTCTTT. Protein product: CASSLRPDMNTEAFF.

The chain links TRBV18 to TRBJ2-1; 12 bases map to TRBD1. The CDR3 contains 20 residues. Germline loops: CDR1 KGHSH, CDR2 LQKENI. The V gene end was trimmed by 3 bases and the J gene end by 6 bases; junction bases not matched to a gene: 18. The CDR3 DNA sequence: TGTGCCAGCTCACCGTATTCCGGGACAGGGGGCCGGGGGGCCACCAATGAGCAGTTCTTC. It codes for CASSPYSGTGGRGATNEQFF.

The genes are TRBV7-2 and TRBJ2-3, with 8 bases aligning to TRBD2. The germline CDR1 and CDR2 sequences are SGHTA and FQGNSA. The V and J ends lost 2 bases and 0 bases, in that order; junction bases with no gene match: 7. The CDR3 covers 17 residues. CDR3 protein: CASSLWGGGFSTDTQYF. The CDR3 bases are TGTGCCAGCAGCTTATGGGGCGGGGGGTTTAGCACAGATACGCAGTATTTT.

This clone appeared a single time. CDR3 amino acids: CSAPGGDQQYF. CDR3 DNA: TGCAGTGCGCCCGGGGGGGACCAGCAGTACTTC. The chain employs TRBV20-1 and TRBJ2-7; the match to TRBD2 covers 8 bases. This CDR3 has 11 amino acids. Germline CDR1 DFQATT, CDR2 SNEGSKA (reference sequence). Losses at the gene ends were 6 bases for V and 8 bases for J; bases not matched to a gene: 6.

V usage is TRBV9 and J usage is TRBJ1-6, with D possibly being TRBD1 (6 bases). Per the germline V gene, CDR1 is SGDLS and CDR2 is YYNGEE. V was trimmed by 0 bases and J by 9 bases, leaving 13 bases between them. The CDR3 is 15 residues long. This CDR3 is CASSVEGGLGSPLHF. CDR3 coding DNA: TGTGCCAGCAGCGTAGAGGGGGGGCTGGGTTCACCCCTCCACTTT. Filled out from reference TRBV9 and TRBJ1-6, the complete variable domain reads DSGVTQTPKHLITATGQRVTLRCSPRSGDLSVYWYQQSLDQGLQFLIQYYNGEERAKGNILERFSAQQFPDLHSELNLSSLELGDSALYFCASSVEGGLGSPLHFGNGTRLTVT.

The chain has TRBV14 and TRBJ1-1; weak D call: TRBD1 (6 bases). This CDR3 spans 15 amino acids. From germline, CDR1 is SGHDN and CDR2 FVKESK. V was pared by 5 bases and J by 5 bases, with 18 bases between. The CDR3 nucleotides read TGTGCCAGCAGCTATATACAGGGATCCCGAACTGAAGCTTTCTTT. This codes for CASSYIQGSRTEAFF.

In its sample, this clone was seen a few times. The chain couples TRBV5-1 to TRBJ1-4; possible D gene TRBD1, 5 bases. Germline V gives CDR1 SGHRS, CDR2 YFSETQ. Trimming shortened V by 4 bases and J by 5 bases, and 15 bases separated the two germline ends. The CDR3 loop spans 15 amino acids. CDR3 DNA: TGCGCCAGCAGCAGGGGAGGGACGGGGAATGAAAAACTGTTTTTT. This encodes CASSRGGTGNEKLFF.